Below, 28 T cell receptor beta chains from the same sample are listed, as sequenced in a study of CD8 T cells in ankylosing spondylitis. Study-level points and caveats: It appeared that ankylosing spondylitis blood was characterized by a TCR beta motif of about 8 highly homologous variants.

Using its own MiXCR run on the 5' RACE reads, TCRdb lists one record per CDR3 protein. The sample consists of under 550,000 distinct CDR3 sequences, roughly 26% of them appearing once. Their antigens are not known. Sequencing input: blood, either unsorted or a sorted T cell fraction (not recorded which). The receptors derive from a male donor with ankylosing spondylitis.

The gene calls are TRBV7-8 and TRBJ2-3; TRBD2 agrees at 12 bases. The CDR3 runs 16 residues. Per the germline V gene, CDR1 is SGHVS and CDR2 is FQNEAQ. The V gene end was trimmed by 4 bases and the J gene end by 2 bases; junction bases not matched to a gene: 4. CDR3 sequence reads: CASSSRTSGTTDTQYF. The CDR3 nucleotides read TGTGCCAGCAGCTCTCGGACTAGCGGGACCACAGATACGCAGTATTTT.

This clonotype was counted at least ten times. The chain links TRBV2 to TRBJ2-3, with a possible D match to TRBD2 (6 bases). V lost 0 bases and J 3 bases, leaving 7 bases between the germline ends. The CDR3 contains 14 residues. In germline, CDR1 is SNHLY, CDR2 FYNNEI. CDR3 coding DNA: TGTGCCAGCAGTGAAGCTCTAGCGACAGATACGCAGTATTTT. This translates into CASSEALATDTQYF.

In DNA form, the CDR3 reads TGTGCCAGCAGTTTTTGGAGCAACGGGGAGACCCAGTACTTC. This sequence encodes CASSFWSNGETQYF. The rearrangement joins TRBV12-3 or TRBV12-4 to TRBJ2-5; D is uncertain. The CDR3 is 14 amino acids. The germline V and J ends were trimmed by 3 bases and 5 bases, with 13 bases remaining between them.

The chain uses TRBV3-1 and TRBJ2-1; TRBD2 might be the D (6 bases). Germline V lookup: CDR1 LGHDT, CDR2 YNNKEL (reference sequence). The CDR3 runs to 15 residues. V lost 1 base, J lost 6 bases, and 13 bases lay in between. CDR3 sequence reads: CASSQVVGTFNEQFF. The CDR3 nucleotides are TGTGCCAGCAGCCAAGTGGTCGGGACTTTCAATGAGCAGTTCTTC.

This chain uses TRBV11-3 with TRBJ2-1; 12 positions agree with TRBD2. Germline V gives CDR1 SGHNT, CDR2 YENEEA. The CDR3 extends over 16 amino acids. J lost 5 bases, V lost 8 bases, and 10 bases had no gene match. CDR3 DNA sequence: TGTGCCAGCTTGCCGGGACTAGCGGGTGCGAACAATGAGCAGTTCTTC. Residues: CASLPGLAGANNEQFF.

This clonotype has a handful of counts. The CDR3 region has the DNA TGTGCCACCAGCAGAGGTGGGGCTGGGGGCAATCAGCCCCAGCATTTT. Translating gives CATSRGGAGGNQPQHF. V and J are TRBV15 and TRBJ1-5, with D maybe TRBD1 (5 bases). The CDR3 extends over 16 amino acids. V lost 1 base and J lost 2, with 12 bases in between. Germline lookup yields CDR1 LNHNV and CDR2 YYDKDF (reference sequence).

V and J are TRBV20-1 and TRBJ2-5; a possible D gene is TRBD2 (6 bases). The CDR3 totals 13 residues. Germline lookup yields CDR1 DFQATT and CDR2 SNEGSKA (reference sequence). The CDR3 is CSAPWGGGETQYF. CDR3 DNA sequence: TGCAGCGCCCCTTGGGGAGGCGGGGAGACCCAGTACTTC.

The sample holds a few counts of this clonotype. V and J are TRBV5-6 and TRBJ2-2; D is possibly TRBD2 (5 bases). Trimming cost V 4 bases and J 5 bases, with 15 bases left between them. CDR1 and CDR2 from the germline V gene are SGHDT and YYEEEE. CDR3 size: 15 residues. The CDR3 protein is CASSLREMWTGELFF. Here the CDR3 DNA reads TGTGCCAGCAGCCTGAGGGAGATGTGGACCGGGGAGCTGTTTTTT.

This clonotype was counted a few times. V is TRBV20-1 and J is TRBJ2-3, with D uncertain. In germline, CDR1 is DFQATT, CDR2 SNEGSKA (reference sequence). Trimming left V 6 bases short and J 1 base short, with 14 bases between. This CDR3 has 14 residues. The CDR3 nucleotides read TGCAGTGCCAGCAATGCGGACGGCACAGATACGCAGTATTTT. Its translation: CSASNADGTDTQYF.

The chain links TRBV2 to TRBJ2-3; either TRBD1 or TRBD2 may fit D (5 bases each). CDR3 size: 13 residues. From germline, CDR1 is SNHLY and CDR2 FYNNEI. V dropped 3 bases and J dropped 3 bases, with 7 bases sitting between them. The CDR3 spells CASSDEGTDTQYF. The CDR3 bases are TGTGCCAGCAGTGACGAGGGGACAGATACGCAGTATTTT.

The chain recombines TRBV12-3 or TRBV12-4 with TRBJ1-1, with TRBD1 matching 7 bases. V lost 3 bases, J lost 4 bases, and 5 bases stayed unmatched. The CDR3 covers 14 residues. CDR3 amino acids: CASSFLAGGTEAFF. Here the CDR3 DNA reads TGTGCCAGCAGTTTCCTGGCAGGGGGCACTGAAGCTTTCTTT.

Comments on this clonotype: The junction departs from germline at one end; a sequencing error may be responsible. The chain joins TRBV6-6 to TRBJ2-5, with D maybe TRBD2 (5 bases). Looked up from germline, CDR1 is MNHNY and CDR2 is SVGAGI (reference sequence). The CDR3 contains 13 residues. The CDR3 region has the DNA TGTGCCAGCAGTTACTCCGGGGTAGCTTACTCCTTCTTC. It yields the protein CASSYSGVAYSFF.

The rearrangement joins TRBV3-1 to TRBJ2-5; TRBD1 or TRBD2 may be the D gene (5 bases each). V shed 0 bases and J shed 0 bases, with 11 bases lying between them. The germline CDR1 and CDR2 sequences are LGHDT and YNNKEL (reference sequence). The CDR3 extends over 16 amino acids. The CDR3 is CASSQDRGRYQETQYF. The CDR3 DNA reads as TGTGCCAGCAGCCAAGATCGGGGACGGTACCAAGAGACCCAGTACTTC.

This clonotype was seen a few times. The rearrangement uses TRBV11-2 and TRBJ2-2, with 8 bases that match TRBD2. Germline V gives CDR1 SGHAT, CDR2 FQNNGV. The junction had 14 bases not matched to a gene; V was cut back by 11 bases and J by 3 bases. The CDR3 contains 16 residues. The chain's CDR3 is CASATSGSIDTGELFF. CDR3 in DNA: TGTGCCTCCGCGACCAGCGGGAGCATCGACACCGGGGAGCTGTTTTTT. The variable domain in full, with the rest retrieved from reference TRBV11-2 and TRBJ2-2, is EAGVAQSPRYKIIEKRQSVAFWCNPISGHATLYWYQQILGQGPKLLIQFQNNGVVDDSQLPKDRFSAERLKGVDSTLKIQPAKLEDSAVYLCASATSGSIDTGELFFGEGSRLTVL.

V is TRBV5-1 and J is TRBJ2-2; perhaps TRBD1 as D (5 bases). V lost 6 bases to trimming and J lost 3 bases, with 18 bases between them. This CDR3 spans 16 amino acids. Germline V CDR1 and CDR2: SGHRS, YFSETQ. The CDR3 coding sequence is TGCGCCAGCACCTTCCTTACAGGAGCCGACACCGGGGAGCTGTTTTTT. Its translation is CASTFLTGADTGELFF.

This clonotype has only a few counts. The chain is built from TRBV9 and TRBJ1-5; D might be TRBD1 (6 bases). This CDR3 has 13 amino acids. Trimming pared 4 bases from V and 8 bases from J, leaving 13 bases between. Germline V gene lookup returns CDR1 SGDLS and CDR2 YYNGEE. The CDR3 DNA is TGTGCCAGCAGCACACAGGGTGGTGAGCCCCAGCATTTT. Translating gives CASSTQGGEPQHF.

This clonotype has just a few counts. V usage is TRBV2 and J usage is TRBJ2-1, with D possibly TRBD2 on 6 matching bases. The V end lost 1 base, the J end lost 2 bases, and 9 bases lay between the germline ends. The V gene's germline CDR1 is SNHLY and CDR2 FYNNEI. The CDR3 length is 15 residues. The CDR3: CASSEVASAYNEQFF. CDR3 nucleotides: TGTGCCAGCAGTGAAGTGGCTAGCGCCTACAATGAGCAGTTCTTC.

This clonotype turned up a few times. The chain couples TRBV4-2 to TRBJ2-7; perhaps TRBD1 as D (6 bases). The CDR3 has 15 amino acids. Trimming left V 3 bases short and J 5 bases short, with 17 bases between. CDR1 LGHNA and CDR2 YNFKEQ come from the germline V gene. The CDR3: CASSQWAGEKDEQYF. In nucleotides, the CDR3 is TGTGCCAGCAGCCAGTGGGCAGGGGAAAAGGACGAGCAGTACTTC.

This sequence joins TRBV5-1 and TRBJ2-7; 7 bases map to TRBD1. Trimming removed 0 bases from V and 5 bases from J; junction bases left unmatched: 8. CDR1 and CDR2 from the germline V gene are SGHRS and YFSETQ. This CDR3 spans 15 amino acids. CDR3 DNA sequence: TGCGCCAGCAGCTTGGGGCTGGGACAGAACAACGAGCAGTACGTC. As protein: CASSLGLGQNNEQYV.

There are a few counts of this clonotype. The CDR3 DNA sequence: TGTGCCAGCAGCCCCCGGACTAGCGACGGCGAGCAGTTCTTC. Its translation is CASSPRTSDGEQFF. The gene calls are TRBV11-2 and TRBJ2-1, with TRBD2 matching over 9 bases. Germline values: CDR1 SGHAT, CDR2 FQNNGV. The V and J ends lost 5 bases and 10 bases, in that order; junction bases with no gene match: 9. The CDR3 consists of 14 residues.

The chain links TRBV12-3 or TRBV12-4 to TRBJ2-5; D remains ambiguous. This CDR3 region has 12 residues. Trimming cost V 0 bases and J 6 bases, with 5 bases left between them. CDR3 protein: CASSLAPKTQYF. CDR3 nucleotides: TGTGCCAGCAGTTTAGCACCCAAGACCCAGTACTTC.

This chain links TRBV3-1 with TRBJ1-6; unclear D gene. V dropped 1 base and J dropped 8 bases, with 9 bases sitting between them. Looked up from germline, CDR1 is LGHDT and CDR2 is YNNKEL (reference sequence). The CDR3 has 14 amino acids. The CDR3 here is CASSQALQDSPLHF. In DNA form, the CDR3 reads TGTGCCAGCAGCCAAGCATTGCAGGATTCACCCCTCCACTTT.

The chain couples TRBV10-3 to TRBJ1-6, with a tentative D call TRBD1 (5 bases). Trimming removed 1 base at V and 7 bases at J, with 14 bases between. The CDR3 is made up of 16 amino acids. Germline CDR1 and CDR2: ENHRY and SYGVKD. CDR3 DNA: TGTGCCATCAGTGAGTACGCAGGGAGCGGGAATTCACCCCTCCACTTT. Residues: CAISEYAGSGNSPLHF.

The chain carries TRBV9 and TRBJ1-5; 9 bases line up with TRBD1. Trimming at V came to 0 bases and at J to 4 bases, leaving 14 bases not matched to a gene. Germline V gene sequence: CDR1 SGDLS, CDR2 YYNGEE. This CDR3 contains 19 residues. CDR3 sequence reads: CASSVVSKPGQGWNQPQHF. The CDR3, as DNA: TGTGCCAGCAGCGTAGTATCGAAACCGGGACAGGGTTGGAATCAGCCCCAGCATTTT.

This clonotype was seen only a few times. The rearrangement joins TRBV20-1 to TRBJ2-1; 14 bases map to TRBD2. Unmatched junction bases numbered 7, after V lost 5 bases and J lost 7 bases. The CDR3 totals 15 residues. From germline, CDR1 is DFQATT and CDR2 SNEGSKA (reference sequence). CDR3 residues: CSAQTSGRARNEQFF. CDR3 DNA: TGCAGTGCTCAGACTAGCGGGAGGGCCAGGAATGAGCAGTTCTTC.

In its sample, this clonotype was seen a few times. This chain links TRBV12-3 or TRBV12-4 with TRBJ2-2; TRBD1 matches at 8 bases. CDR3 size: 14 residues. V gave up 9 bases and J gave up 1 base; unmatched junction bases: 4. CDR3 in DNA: TGTGCCAGTAAGACAGGGGTGAACACCGGGGAGCTGTTTTTT. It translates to CASKTGVNTGELFF.

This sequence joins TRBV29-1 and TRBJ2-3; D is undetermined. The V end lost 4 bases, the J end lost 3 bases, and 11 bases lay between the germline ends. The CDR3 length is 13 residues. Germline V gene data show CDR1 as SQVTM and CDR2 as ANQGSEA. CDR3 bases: TGCAGCGTTGTAGGCCTAACAACAGATACGCAGTATTTT. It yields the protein CSVVGLTTDTQYF.

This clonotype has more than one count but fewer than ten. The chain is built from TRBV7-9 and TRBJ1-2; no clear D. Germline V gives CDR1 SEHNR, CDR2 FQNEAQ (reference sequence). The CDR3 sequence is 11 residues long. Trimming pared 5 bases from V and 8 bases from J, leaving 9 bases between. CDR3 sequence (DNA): TGTGCCAGCAGCAGTACCAAGGGCTACACCTTC. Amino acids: CASSSTKGYTF.